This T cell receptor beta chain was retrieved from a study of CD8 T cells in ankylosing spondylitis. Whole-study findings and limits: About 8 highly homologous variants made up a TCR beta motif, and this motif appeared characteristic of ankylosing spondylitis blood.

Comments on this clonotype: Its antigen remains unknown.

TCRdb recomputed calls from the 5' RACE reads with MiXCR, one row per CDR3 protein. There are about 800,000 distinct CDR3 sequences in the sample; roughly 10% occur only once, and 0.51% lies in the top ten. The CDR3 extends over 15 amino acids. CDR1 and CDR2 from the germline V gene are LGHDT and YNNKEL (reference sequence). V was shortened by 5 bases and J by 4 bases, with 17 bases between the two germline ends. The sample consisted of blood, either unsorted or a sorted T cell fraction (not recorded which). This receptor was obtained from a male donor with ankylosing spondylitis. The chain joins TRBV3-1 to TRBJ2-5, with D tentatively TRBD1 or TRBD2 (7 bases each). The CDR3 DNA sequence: TGTGCCAGCAGCGGTATTGACAGGGAGGGAGAGACCCAGTACTTC. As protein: CASSGIDREGETQYF.